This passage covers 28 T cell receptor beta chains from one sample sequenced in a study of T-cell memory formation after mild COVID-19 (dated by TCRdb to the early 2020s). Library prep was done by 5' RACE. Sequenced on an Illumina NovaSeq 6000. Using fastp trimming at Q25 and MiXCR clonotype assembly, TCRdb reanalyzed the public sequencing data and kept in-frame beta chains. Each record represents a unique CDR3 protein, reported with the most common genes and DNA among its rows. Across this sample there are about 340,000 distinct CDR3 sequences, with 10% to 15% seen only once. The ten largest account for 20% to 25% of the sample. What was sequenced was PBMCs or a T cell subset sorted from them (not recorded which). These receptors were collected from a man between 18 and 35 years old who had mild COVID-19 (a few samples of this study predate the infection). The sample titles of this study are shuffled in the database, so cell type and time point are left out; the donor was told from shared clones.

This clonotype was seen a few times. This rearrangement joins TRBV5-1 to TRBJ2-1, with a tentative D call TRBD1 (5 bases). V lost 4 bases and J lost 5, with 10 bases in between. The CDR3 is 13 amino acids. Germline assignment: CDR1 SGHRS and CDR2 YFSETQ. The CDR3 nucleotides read TGCGCCAGCAGCGTTGTAGGGGACAATGAGCAGTTCTTC. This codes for CASSVVGDNEQFF. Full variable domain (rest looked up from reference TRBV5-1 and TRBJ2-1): KAGVTQTPRYLIKTRGQQVTLSCSPISGHRSVSWYQQTPGQGLQFLFEYFSETQRNKGNFPGRFSGRQFSNSRSEMNVSTLELGDSALYLCASSVVGDNEQFFGPGTRLTVL.

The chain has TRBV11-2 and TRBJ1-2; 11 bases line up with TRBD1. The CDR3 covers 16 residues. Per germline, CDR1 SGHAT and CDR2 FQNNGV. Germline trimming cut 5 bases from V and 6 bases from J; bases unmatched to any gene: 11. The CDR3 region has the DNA TGTGCCAGCAGCCCGCGCCCGGGACAGGGGGAGAATGGCTACACCTTC. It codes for CASSPRPGQGENGYTF.

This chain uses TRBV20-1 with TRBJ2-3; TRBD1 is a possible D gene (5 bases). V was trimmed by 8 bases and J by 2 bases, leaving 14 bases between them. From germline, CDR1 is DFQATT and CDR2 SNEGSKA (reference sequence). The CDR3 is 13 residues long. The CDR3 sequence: CSQGQPITDTQYF. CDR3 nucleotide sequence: TGCAGTCAGGGCCAGCCCATCACAGATACGCAGTATTTT.

The DNA of the CDR3 is TGCGCCAGCAGCTTGGGGGCAGCGCACTCTGGGGCCAACGTCCTGACTTTC. It yields the protein CASSLGAAHSGANVLTF. This chain links TRBV5-1 with TRBJ2-6, with D unresolved. Germline V gives CDR1 SGHRS, CDR2 YFSETQ. This CDR3 contains 17 residues. V lost 0 bases to trimming and J lost 0 bases, with 10 bases between them.

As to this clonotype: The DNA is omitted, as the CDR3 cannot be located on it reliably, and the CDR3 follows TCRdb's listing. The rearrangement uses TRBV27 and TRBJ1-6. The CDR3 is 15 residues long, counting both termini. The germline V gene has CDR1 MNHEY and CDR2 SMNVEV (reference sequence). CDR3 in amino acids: CASSSSLGYESPLHF.

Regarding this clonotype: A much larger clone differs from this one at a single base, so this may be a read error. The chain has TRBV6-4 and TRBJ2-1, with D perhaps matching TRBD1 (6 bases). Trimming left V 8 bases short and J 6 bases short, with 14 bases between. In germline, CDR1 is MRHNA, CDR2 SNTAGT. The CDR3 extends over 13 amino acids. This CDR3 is CASGPQGPNEQFF. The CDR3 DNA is TGTGCCAGCGGTCCACAGGGTCCCAATGAGCAGTTCTTC.

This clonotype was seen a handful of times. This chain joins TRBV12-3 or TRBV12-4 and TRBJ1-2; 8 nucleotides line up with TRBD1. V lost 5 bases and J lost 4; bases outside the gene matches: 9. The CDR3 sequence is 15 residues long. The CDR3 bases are TGTGCCAGCAGTCTATCCTCGACAGGGGCCTATGGCTACACCTTC. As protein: CASSLSSTGAYGYTF.

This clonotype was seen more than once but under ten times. CDR3 sequence (DNA): TGTGCCAGCAGCGGACGGCGGGCGGGAGAGACCCAGTACTTC. It encodes CASSGRRAGETQYF. This chain uses TRBV9 with TRBJ2-5; D perhaps matches TRBD2 (5 bases). Germline loops: CDR1 SGDLS, CDR2 YYNGEE. This CDR3 is 14 amino acids long. Trimming pared 3 bases from V and 4 bases from J, leaving 13 bases between.

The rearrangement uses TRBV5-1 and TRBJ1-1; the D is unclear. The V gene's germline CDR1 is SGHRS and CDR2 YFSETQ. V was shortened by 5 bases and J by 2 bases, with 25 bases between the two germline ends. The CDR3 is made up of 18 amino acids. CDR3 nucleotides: TGCGCCAGCAGACGAAGACTCCTCGAGACCGGTCTAAACACTGAAGCTTTCTTT. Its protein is CASRRRLLETGLNTEAFF.

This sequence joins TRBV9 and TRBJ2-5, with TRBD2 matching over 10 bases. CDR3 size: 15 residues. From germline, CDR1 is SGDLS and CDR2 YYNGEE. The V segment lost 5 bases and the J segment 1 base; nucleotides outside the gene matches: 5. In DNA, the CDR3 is TGTGCCAGCAGTACGAGCGGGGGGGCCCAAGAGACCCAGTACTTC. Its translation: CASSTSGGAQETQYF. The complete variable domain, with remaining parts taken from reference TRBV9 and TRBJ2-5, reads DSGVTQTPKHLITATGQRVTLRCSPRSGDLSVYWYQQSLDQGLQFLIQYYNGEERAKGNILERFSAQQFPDLHSELNLSSLELGDSALYFCASSTSGGAQETQYFGPGTRLLVL.

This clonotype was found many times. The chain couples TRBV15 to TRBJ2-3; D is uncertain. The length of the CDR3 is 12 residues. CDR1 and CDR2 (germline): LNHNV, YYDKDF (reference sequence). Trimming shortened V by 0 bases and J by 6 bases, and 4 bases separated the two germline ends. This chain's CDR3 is CATSREGDTQYF. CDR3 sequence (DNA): TGTGCCACCAGCAGAGAGGGGGATACGCAGTATTTT.

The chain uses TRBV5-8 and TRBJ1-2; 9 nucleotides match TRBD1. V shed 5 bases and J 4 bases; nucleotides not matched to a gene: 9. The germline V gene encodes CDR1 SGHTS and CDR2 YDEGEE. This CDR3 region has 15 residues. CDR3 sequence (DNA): TGTGCCAGCAGACAACCGGGACAGGGCCTCTATGGCTACACCTTC. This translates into CASRQPGQGLYGYTF. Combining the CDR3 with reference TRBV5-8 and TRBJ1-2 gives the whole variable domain EAGVTQSPTHLIKTRGQQATLRCSPISGHTSVYWYQQALGLGLQFLLWYDEGEERNRGNFPPRFSGRQFPNYSSELNVNALELEDSALYLCASRQPGQGLYGYTFGSGTRLTVV.

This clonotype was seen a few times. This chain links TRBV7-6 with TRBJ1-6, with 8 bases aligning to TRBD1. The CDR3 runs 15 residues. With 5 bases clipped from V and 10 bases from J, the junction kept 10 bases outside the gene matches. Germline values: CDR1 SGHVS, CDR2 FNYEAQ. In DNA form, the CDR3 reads TGTGCCAGCAGCACGGGACAGGCCTTTGGGTCACCCCTCCACTTT. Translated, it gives CASSTGQAFGSPLHF. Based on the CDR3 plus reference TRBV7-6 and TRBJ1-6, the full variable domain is GAGVSQSPRYKVTKRGQDVALRCDPISGHVSLYWYRQALGQGPEFLTYFNYEAQQDKSGLPNDRFSAERPEGSISTLTIQRTEQRDSAMYRCASSTGQAFGSPLHFGNGTRLTVT.

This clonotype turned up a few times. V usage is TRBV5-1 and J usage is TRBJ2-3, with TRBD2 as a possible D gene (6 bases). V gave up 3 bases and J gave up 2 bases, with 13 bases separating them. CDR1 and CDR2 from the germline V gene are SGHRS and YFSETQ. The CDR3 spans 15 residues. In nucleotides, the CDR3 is TGCGCCAGCAGCTCAGGGACTTCCTCCACAGATACGCAGTATTTT. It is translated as CASSSGTSSTDTQYF.

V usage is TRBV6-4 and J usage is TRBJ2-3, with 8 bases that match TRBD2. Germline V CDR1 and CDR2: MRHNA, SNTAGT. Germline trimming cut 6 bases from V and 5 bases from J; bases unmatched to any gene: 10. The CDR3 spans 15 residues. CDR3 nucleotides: TGTGCCAGCAGCGCGGGGCGGGGGGCCGTAGATACGCAGTATTTT. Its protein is CASSAGRGAVDTQYF.

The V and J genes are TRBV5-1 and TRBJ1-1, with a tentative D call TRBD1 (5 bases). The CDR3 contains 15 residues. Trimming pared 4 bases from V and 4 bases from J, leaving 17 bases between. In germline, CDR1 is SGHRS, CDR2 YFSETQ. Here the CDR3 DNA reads TGCGCCAGCAGCCCGGGGACTTTTGGAGGCACTGAAGCTTTCTTT. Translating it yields CASSPGTFGGTEAFF.

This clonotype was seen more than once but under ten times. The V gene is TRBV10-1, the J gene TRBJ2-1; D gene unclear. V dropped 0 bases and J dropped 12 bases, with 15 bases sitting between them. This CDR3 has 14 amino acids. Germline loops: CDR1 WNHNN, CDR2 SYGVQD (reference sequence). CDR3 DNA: TGCGCCAGCAGTGAGTCGTCTCTCCACCCAAGGCAGTTCTTC. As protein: CASSESSLHPRQFF.

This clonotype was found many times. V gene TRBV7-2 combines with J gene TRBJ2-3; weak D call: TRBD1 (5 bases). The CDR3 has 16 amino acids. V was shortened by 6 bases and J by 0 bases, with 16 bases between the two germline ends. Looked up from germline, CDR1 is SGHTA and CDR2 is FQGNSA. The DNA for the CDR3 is TGTGCCAGCAGTGAATTGGGGCAGGGAAGCACAGATACGCAGTATTTT. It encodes CASSELGQGSTDTQYF.

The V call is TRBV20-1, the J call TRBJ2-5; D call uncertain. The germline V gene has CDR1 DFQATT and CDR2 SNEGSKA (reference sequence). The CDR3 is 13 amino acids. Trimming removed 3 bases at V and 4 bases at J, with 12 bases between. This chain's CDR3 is CSASGQLGETQYF. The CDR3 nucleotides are TGCAGTGCTAGTGGGCAGTTGGGAGAGACCCAGTACTTC.

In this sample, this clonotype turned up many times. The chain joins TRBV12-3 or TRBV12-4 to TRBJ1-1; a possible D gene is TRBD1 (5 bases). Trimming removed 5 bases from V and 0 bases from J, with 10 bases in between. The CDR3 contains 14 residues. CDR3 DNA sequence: TGTGCCAGCAGTCCATGGGGGGTGAACACTGAAGCTTTCTTT. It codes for CASSPWGVNTEAFF.

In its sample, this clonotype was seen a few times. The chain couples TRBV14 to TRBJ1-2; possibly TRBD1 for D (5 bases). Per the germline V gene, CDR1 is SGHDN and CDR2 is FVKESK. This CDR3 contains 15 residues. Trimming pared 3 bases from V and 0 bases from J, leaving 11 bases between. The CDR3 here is CASSHPATANYGYTF. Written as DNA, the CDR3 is TGTGCCAGCAGCCACCCGGCGACAGCTAACTATGGCTACACCTTC. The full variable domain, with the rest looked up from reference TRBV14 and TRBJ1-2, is EAGVTQFPSHSVIEKGQTVTLRCDPISGHDNLYWYRRVMGKEIKFLLHFVKESKQDESGMPNNRFLAERTGGTYSTLKVQPAELEDSGVYFCASSHPATANYGYTFGSGTRLTVV.

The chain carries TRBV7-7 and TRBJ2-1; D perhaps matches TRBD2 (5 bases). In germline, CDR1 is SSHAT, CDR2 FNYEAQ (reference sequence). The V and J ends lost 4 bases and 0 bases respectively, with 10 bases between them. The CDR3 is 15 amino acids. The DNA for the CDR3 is TGTGCCAGCAGCTCCGGGGAGACCTCCTACAATGAGCAGTTCTTC. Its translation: CASSSGETSYNEQFF.

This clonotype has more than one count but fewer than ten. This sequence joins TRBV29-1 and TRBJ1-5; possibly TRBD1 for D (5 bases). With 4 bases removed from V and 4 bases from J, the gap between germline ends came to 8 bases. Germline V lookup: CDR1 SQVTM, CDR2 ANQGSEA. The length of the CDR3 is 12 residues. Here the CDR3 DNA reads TGCAGCGTTGGGGGGGGAAATCAGCCCCAGCATTTT. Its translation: CSVGGGNQPQHF.

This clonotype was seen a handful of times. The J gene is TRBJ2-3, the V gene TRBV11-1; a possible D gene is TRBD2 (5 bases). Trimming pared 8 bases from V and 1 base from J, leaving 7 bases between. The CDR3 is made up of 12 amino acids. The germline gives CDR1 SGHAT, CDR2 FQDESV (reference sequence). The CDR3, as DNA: TGTGCCAGCGACGGGGGCACAGATACGCAGTATTTT. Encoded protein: CASDGGTDTQYF.

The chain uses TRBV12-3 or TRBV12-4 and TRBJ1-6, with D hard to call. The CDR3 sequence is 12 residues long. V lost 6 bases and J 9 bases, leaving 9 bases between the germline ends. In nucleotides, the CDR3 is TGTGCCAGCAGCCAAATCGCTTCACCCCTCCACTTT. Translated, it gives CASSQIASPLHF.

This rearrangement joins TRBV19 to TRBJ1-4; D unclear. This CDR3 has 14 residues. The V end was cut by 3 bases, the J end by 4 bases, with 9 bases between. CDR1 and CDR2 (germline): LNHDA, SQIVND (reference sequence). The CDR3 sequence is CASSIGRSNEKLFF. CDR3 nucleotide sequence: TGTGCCAGTAGTATCGGGCGGAGTAATGAAAAACTGTTTTTT.

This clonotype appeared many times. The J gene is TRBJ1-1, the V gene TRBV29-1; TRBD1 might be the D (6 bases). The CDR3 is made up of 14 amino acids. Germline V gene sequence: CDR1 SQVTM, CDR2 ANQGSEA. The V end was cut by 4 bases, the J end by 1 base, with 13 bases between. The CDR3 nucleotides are TGCAGCGTTGCGACCGGGACAAGGAACACTGAAGCTTTCTTT. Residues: CSVATGTRNTEAFF.

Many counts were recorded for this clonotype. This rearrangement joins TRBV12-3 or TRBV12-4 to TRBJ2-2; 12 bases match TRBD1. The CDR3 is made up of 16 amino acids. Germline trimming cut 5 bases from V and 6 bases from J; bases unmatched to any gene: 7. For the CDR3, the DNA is TGTGCCAGCAGTCGAGTGGGACAGGGGGCTCCCGGGGAGCTGTTTTTT. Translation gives CASSRVGQGAPGELFF.